This T cell receptor beta chain stems from a study of blood T cell repertoires in COVID-19. In the authors' methods: Using reference gene primer amplification, nucleated cell counts were estimated. Clones were sequenced by immunoSEQ multiplex PCR, and TCRdb holds only the in-frame ones, with some missing. V and J calls and clone size come straight from that table; D and trimming were deduced from the DNA. Here the sample spans more than 150,000 clones, approximately 90% being singletons. The V segment lost 5 bases and the J segment 2 bases; nucleotides outside the gene matches: 1. Germline CDR1 MNHEY, CDR2 SMNVEV (reference sequence). This CDR3 has 14 amino acids.

This clonotype originated in a man in his fifties with acute or convalescent COVID-19. The sequencing input was peripheral blood. The chain employs TRBV27 and TRBJ2-1; 9 nucleotides align to TRBD2. The CDR3 region has the DNA TGTGCCAGCAGTAGCGGGAGGCCCTACAATGAGCAGTTCTTC. Amino acids: CASSSGRPYNEQFF.